Listed below are T cell receptor beta chains from one sample, sequenced in a study of cytomegalovirus exposure and HLA in healthy donors. Generated by immunoSEQ multiplex PCR, the TCRdb table keeps only in-frame clones and is missing some. Among about 190,000 clones listed, over 60% were seen once. Material for sequencing was PBMCs. The receptors stem from a woman aged 25-40 years in good health and CMV-seropositive. Each CDR3 is given with its conserved first and last residue. Each record gives: J gene, V gene, clone size, D gene, CDR3 DNA, CDR3 protein. D genes are given only for firm matches. Size is stated for part of the rows, as once, few or many counts, or as a class when the clone is expanded.

TRBJ2-7 | TRBV4-3 | once | - | TGCGCCAGCAGCCAAGGAGGCAGCATCTACGAGCAGTACTTC | CASSQGGSIYEQYF
TRBJ1-2 | TRBV7-2 | - | TRBD1 | TGTGCCAGCAGCGGTAGGACAGGGGGTATTGAGGGCTACACCTTC | CASSGRTGGIEGYTF
TRBJ2-1 | TRBV19 | - | - | TGTGCCAGTAGTCTTTACAATGAGCAGTTCTTC | CASSLYNEQFF
TRBJ2-2 | TRBV7-2 | - | - | TGTGCCAGCAGCTTAGGACTTTTTACCGGGGAGCTGTTTTTT | CASSLGLFTGELFF
TRBJ1-2 | TRBV28 | once | TRBD1 | TGTGCCAGCAGTCTTGGACAGGGCGGCTACACCTTC | CASSLGQGGYTF
TRBJ2-5 | TRBV7-2 | - | TRBD1 | TGTGCCAGCAGCCCGCGAGGTGTGACAGGGTCGGGGACCCAGTACTTC | CASSPRGVTGSGTQYF
TRBJ1-3 | TRBV23-1 | - | - | TGCGCCAGCAGTCAATCGGGGGGGGTTAACACCATATATTTT | CASSQSGGVNTIYF
TRBJ1-1 | TRBV9 | - | - | TGTGCCAGCAGCGGCCGGCGAGGGTTGAACACTGAAGCTTTCTTT | CASSGRRGLNTEAFF
TRBJ2-5 | TRBV4-3 | - | TRBD2 | TGCGCCAGCAGCCAAGAGCTTTACACTAGCGGGTCGGAGACCCAGTACTTC | CASSQELYTSGSETQYF
TRBJ1-1 | TRBV6-4 | - | - | TGTGCCAGCAGTGACCCAATCCCTCCCAGGTTGGGTGCGAACACTGAAGCTTTCTTT | CASSDPIPPRLGANTEAFF
TRBJ2-5 | TRBV18 | - | - | TGTGCCAGCTCACCACGGCTAGGAGATCGGCAGACCCAGTACTTC | CASSPRLGDRQTQYF
TRBJ2-1 | TRBV10-3 | - | - | TGTGCCATCAGTGAGTCGACTAGATTTAACAATGAGCAGTTCTTC | CAISESTRFNNEQFF
TRBJ2-7 | TRBV9 | - | - | TGTGCCAGCAGCGCAGACACCCCCTACGAGCAGTACTTC | CASSADTPYEQYF
TRBJ2-1 | TRBV18 | - | - | TGTGCCAGCTCACCGGACAGAAACTACAATGAGCAGTTCTTC | CASSPDRNYNEQFF
TRBJ2-1 | TRBV28 | - | - | TGTGCCAGCACCCAGGGTGGGGGGAAGACCTACAATGAGCAGTTCTTC | CASTQGGGKTYNEQFF
TRBJ1-1 | TRBV28 | once | TRBD1 | TGTGCCAGCAGCATAACAGGGGCTGAAGCTTTCTTT | CASSITGAEAFF
TRBJ2-3 | TRBV9 | - | TRBD2 | TGTGCCAGCAGCTTTAGCGGGGGGGGGCCAGATACGCAGTATTTT | CASSFSGGGPDTQYF
TRBJ2-3 | TRBV19 | - | TRBD1 | TGTGCCAGTAGTACAGGACAGGGATTTGATACGCAGTATTTT | CASSTGQGFDTQYF
TRBJ2-7 | TRBV6-6 | - | - | TGTGCCAGCAGTCCCCCCCGGGACATGAGTTACGAGCAGTACTTC | CASSPPRDMSYEQYF
TRBJ1-6 | TRBV5-1 | - | - | TGCGCCAGCAGCTTGGCAGGCAGGGGTAGGTCACCCCTCCACTTT | CASSLAGRGRSPLHF
TRBJ1-3 | TRBV9 | - | TRBD1 | TGTGCCAGCAGCGTAGAGGACAGGGGTGCTGGAAACACCATATATTTT | CASSVEDRGAGNTIYF
TRBJ1-1 | TRBV27 | - | - | TGTGCCAGCAGTCTCGCCACAAGGAACACTGAAGCTTTCTTT | CASSLATRNTEAFF